This T cell receptor beta chain was sequenced during a study of OX40 agonist ivuxolimab in advanced cancers. Looking at the study overall: The patients got ivuxolimab, which is an agonistic anti-OX40 (CD134) antibody. Study-level findings and limits: Expanded peripheral T cell antigen specificity was not determined. The CD4+ and CD8+ T cells in the blood had expanded clonally by week 6 at 0.1 to 3.0 mg/kg.

Assay used: immunoSEQ multiplex PCR; TCRdb lists only in-frame clones, some missing. Of about 32,000 clones listed, around 90% are singletons. This clone was recorded many times. Its specificity is unknown. Systemic immunosuppression or a history of autoimmune disease excluded patients. This CDR3 has 14 amino acids. Germline lookup yields CDR1 SGDLS and CDR2 YYNGEE. Trimming shortened V by 0 bases and J by 1 base, and 4 bases separated the two germline ends. The TCR sequence derives from an adult with an advanced solid tumor such as melanoma, head and neck, liver or kidney cancer. The sequencing used CD4+ or CD8+ T cells sorted from blood, collected in a trial of the OX40 agonist ivuxolimab. The chain uses TRBV9 and TRBJ2-2; D unclear. CDR3 loop: CASSVALNTGELFF. The DNA of the CDR3 is TGTGCCAGCAGCGTAGCCTTGAACACCGGGGAGCTGTTTTTT. The full variable domain, with the rest looked up from reference TRBV9 and TRBJ2-2, is DSGVTQTPKHLITATGQRVTLRCSPRSGDLSVYWYQQSLDQGLQFLIQYYNGEERAKGNILERFSAQQFPDLHSELNLSSLELGDSALYFCASSVALNTGELFFGEGSRLTVL.